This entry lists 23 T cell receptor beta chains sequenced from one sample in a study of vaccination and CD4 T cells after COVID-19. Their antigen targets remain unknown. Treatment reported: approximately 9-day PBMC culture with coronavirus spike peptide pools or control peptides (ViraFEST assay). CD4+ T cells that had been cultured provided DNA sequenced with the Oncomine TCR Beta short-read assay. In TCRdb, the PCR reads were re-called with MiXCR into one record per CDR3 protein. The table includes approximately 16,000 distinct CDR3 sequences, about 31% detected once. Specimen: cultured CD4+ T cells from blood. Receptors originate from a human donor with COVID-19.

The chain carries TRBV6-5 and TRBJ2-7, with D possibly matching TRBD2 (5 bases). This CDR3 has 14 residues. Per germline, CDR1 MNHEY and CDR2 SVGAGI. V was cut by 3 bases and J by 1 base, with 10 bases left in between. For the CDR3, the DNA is TGTGCCAGCAGTTATCGGGGTGGTTCCTACGAGCAGTACTTC. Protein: CASSYRGGSYEQYF.

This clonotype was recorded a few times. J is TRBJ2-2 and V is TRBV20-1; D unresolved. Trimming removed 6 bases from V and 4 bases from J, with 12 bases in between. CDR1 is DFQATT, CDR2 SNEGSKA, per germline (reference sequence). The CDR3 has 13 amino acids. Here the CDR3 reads CSALADPTGELFF. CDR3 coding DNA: TGCAGTGCCCTCGCAGATCCCACCGGGGAGCTGTTTTTT.

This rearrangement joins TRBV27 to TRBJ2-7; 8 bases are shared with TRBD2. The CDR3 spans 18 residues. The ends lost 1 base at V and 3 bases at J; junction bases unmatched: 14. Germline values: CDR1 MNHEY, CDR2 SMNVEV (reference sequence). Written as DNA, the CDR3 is TGTGCCAGCAGTTTATACGGGCGGGGGGCTAGCGGGCGCTACGAGCAGTACTTC. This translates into CASSLYGRGASGRYEQYF.

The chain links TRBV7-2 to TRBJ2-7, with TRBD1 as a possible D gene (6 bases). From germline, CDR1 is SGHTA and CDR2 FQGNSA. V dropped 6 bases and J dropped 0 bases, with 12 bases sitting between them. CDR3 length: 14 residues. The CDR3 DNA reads TGTGCCAGCAGTGAGGACAGCAGCTCCTACGAGCAGTACTTC. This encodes CASSEDSSSYEQYF.

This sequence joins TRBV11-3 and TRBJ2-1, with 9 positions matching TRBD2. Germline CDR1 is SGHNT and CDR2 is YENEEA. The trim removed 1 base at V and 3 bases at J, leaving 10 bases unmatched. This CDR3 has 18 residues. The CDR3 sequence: CASSLGVLAGVNYNEQFF. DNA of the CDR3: TGTGCCAGCAGCTTAGGGGTCTTAGCGGGGGTGAACTACAATGAGCAGTTCTTC.

The CDR3 nucleotides are TGTGCCAGTAGTATAGTAGGGGGCTTCGGGGTAAAGGGAGGAGGCTCCAATCAGCCCCAGCATTTT. Translated, it gives CASSIVGGFGVKGGGSNQPQHF. The chain couples TRBV19 to TRBJ1-5; 7 bases map to TRBD1. V was clipped by 1 base and J by 3 bases; unmatched bases: 24. From germline, CDR1 is LNHDA and CDR2 SQIVND (reference sequence). The CDR3 has 22 amino acids. The variable domain in full, completed from reference TRBV19 and TRBJ1-5, reads DGGITQSPKYLFRKEGQNVTLSCEQNLNHDAMYWYRQDPGQGLRLIYYSQIVNDFQKGDIAEGYSVSREKKESFPLTVTSAQKNPTAFYLCASSIVGGFGVKGGGSNQPQHFGDGTRLSIL.

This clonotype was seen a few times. CDR3 DNA sequence: TGTGCCAGCTCACCAGGGAACACTGAAGCTTTCTTT. The encoded protein is CASSPGNTEAFF. The chain recombines TRBV18 with TRBJ1-1; D is unresolved. This CDR3 contains 12 residues. Germline V gene lookup returns CDR1 KGHSH and CDR2 LQKENI. V lost 2 bases, J lost 1 base, and 2 bases lay in between.

Here the CDR3 DNA reads TGTGCCACCGCAAAAAATAGCAATCAGCCCCAGCATTTT. This sequence encodes CATAKNSNQPQHF. The chain has TRBV24-1 and TRBJ1-5; D is ambiguous. The germline V and J ends were trimmed by 9 bases and 0 bases, with 8 bases remaining between them. The CDR3 covers 13 residues. Germline values: CDR1 KGHDR, CDR2 SFDVKD.

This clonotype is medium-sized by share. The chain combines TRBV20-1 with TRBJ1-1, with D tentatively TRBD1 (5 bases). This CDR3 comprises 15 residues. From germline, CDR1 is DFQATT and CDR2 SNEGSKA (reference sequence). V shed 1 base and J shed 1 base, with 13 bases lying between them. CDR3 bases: TGCAGTGCTAGAGTGGGACTGTCGAGGAACACTGAAGCTTTCTTT. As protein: CSARVGLSRNTEAFF.

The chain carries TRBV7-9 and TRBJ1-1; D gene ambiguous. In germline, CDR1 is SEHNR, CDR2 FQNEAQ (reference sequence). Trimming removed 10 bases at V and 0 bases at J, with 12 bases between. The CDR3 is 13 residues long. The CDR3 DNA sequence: TGTGCCACCGGATCATTCCTGAACACTGAAGCTTTCTTT. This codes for CATGSFLNTEAFF.

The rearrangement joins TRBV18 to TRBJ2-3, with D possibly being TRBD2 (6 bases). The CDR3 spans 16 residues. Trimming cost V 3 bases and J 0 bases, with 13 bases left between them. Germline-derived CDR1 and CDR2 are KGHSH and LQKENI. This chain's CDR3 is CASSPLKGLSTDTQYF. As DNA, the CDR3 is TGTGCCAGCTCACCCCTTAAGGGACTCAGCACAGATACGCAGTATTTT.

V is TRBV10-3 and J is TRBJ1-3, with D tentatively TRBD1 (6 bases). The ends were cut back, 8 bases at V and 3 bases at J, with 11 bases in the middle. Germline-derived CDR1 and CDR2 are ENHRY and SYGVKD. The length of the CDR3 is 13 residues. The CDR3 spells CAIAGDVGNTIYF. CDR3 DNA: TGTGCCATCGCAGGGGATGTTGGAAACACCATATATTTT.

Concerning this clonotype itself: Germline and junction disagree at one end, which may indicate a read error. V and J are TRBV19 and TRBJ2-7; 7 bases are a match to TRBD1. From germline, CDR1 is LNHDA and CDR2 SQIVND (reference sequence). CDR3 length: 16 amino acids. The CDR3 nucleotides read TGTGCCAGTAGTGAGGGGGCCACTGAACACTCCTACGAGCAGTGCTTC. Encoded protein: CASSEGATEHSYEQCF. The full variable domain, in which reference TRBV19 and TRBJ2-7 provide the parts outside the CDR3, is DGGITQSPKYLFRKEGQNVTLSCEQNLNHDAMYWYRQDPGQGLRLIYYSQIVNDFQKGDIAEGYSVSREKKESFPLTVTSAQKNPTAFYLCASSEGATEHSYEQCFGPGTRLTVT.

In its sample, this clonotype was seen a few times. In nucleotides, the CDR3 is TGCGCCAGCAGCCAAGACAGGGCTTACGAGCAGTACTTC. Protein sequence: CASSQDRAYEQYF. The V and J genes are TRBV4-1 and TRBJ2-7; D is possibly TRBD1 (5 bases). The germline V gene encodes CDR1 MGHRA and CDR2 YSYEKL. The CDR3 totals 13 residues. The V gene lost 0 bases and the J gene lost 4 bases, with 7 bases spanning the gap.

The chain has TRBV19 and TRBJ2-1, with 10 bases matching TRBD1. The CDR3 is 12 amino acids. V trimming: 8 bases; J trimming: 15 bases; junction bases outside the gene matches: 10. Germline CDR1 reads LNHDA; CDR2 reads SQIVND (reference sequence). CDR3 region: CASLKDRGTPFF. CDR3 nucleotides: TGTGCCAGTCTTAAGGACAGGGGGACTCCGTTCTTC.

The chain's CDR3 is CASSKGGSNTEAFF. CDR3 DNA: TGCGCCAGCAGCAAGGGGGGATCGAACACTGAAGCTTTCTTT. The chain recombines TRBV5-1 with TRBJ1-1; D is perhaps TRBD1 (6 bases). Trimming stripped 4 bases from V and 1 base from J, with 11 bases between. The CDR3 extends over 14 amino acids. The germline CDR1 and CDR2 sequences are SGHRS and YFSETQ.

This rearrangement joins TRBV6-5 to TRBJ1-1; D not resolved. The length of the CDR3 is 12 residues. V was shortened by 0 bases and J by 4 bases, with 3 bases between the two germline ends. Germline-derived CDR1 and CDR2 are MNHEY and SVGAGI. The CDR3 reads CASSYSSTEAFF. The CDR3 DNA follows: TGTGCCAGCAGTTACTCGAGCACTGAAGCTTTCTTT.

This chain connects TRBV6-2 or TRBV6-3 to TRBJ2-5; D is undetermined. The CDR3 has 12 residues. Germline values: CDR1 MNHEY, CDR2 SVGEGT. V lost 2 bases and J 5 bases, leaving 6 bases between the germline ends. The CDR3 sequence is CASSYVRETQYF. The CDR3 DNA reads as TGTGCCAGCAGTTACGTCAGGGAGACCCAGTACTTC.

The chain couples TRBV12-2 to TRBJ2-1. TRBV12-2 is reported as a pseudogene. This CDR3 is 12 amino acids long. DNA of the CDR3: TGTGCAAGTCGCCACCGGCGGCGGTTACAGTTCTTC. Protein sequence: CASRHRRRLQFF.

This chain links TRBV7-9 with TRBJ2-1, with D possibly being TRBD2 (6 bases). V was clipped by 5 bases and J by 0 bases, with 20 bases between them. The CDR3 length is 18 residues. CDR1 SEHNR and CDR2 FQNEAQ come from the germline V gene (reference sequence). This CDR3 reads CASSTHVGGARSYNEQFF. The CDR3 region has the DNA TGTGCCAGCAGCACCCACGTTGGAGGGGCGCGCTCCTACAATGAGCAGTTCTTC.

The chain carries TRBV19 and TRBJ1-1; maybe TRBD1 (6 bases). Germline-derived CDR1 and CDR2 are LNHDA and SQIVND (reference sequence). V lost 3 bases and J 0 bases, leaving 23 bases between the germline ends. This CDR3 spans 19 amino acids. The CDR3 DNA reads TGTGCCAGTAGTATTAGGGTTTGGGGGCAGGTCCCTATGAACACTGAAGCTTTCTTT. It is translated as CASSIRVWGQVPMNTEAFF.

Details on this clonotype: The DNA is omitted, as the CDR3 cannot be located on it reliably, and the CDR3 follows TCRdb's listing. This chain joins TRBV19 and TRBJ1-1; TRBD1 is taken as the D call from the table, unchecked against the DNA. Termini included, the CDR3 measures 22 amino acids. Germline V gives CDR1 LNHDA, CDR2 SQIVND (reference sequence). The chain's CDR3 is CASSIGVSSYEQYFGPGTEAFF.

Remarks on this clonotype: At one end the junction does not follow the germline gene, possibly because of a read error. CDR3 nucleotides: TGTGCCAGCAGCTTATTCGGGAACTCTGGGGCCGACGTCCTGACTTTC. This encodes CASSLFGNSGADVLTF. This chain uses TRBV7-3 with TRBJ2-6; D is tentatively TRBD1 or TRBD2 (5 bases each). Per the germline V gene, CDR1 is SGHTA and CDR2 is FQGTGA. The length of the CDR3 is 16 residues.